A single sample gave rise to the 8 T cell receptor beta chains below, sequenced in a study of post-analysis software for immune sequencing data. Study conclusions and caveats: Among four or five TRBV segments more frequent in patients than controls were TRBV5-6, TRBV5-1 and TRBV20-1.

Their antigen targets remain unknown. Each TCR beta cDNA library carried unique molecular identifiers. MiXCR, applied by TCRdb to the PCR reads, yields one record per CDR3 protein. The sample has hundreds of thousands of distinct CDR3 sequences; approximately 60% are singletons. Sequencing was done on a sample of blood. These receptors all come from a girl aged 2-10 years with multiple sclerosis.

This chain links TRBV29-1 with TRBJ2-3, with 11 nucleotides matching TRBD2. Germline V CDR1 and CDR2: SQVTM, ANQGSEA. The CDR3 length is 15 residues. J was trimmed by 8 bases and V by 5 bases; bases with no gene match: 12. CDR3 sequence reads: CSVLASGGPPTTQYF. The DNA of the CDR3 is TGCAGCGTTCTTGCTAGCGGGGGGCCGCCAACTACGCAGTATTTT.

In DNA form, the CDR3 reads TGTGCCAGCAGTTTAGCAGGTCCTTCTTTCGGTGAGCAGTTCTTC. It specifies CASSLAGPSFGEQFF. The chain links TRBV12-3 or TRBV12-4 to TRBJ2-1; no firm D call. V lost 0 bases, J lost 9 bases, and 15 bases lay in between. The CDR3 has 15 residues.

The chain couples TRBV12-3 or TRBV12-4 to TRBJ2-7; D perhaps matches TRBD1 (5 bases). Deletions cut 11 bases from V and 0 bases from J, with 14 bases between. The CDR3 loop spans 13 amino acids. In DNA form, the CDR3 reads TGTGCCTGCTCCCCCGACAGCTCCTACGAGCAGTACTTC. The encoded protein is CACSPDSSYEQYF.

The rearrangement joins TRBV20-1 to TRBJ2-7; D tentatively reads TRBD1 or TRBD2 (5 bases each). The CDR3 sequence is 14 residues long. Trimming removed 5 bases from V and 2 bases from J, with 16 bases in between. Per germline, CDR1 DFQATT and CDR2 SNEGSKA (reference sequence). The CDR3 nucleotides are TGCAGTGCTTCGGGACCGTCATTGGCCTACGAGCAGTACTTC. This gives the protein CSASGPSLAYEQYF.

This CDR3 is CATKGQGAYEQYF. CDR3 nucleotide sequence: TGTGCCACAAAGGGACAGGGGGCCTACGAGCAGTACTTC. The V gene is TRBV27, the J gene TRBJ2-7, with 11 positions matching TRBD1. The V gene's germline CDR1 is MNHEY and CDR2 SMNVEV (reference sequence). This CDR3 region has 13 residues. J was trimmed by 2 bases and V by 10 bases; bases with no gene match: 4.

The chain has TRBV6-1 and TRBJ2-5, with a weak D call TRBD2 (5 bases). CDR3 length: 15 residues. V was cut by 7 bases and J by 0 bases, with 15 bases left in between. Germline-derived CDR1 and CDR2 are MNHNS and SASEGT. The CDR3 loop is CASKKSRGNQETQYF. As DNA, the CDR3 is TGTGCCAGCAAAAAAAGTCGGGGAAACCAAGAGACCCAGTACTTC.

V and J are TRBV10-3 and TRBJ2-5; perhaps TRBD1 as D (6 bases). This CDR3 contains 13 residues. Trimming removed 2 bases from V and 4 bases from J, with 8 bases in between. Germline V lookup: CDR1 ENHRY, CDR2 SYGVKD. Here the CDR3 DNA reads TGTGCCATCAGTGAGACAGGGCCAGAGACCCAGTACTTC. Translating it yields CAISETGPETQYF.

V usage is TRBV10-3 and J usage is TRBJ2-3, with D hard to call. Germline lookup yields CDR1 ENHRY and CDR2 SYGVKD. The CDR3 length is 13 residues. V lost 6 bases and J 0 bases, leaving 7 bases between the germline ends. In DNA form, the CDR3 reads TGTGCCATCAGGGACGGTAGCACAGATACGCAGTATTTT. The encoded protein is CAIRDGSTDTQYF.